These T cell receptor beta chains were read from a single sample in a study of beta chain features in type 1 diabetes. Clones were read by immunoSEQ multiplex PCR, and TCRdb kept only the in-frame ones, dropping some. The table has under 350,000 clones, roughly 25% seen once; the top ten hold around 0.011%. Sequenced input: naive CD4+ T cells from blood. These receptors all stem from a woman in her 30s with type 1 diabetes. Each CDR3 is given with its conserved first and last residue. A D gene is named only where the DNA matches it firmly. Size values are once, few and many counts, or a class for expanded clones, and some rows have none.

j_call | d_call | v_call | clone_size | cdr3_length | cdr3_nt | cdr3_aa
TRBJ1-2 | TRBD1 | TRBV5-1 | NA | 14 | TGCGCCAGCAGCTCTGACAGGGGGCAAGGTGGCTACACCTTC | CASSSDRGQGGYTF
TRBJ2-7 | NA | TRBV5-4 | NA | 14 | TGTGCCAGCAGCTTGGGGCAGGGGCCCGACGAGCAGTACTTC | CASSLGQGPDEQYF
TRBJ1-1 | NA | TRBV5-4 | few | 11 | TGTGCCAGCAGCAGCGTCACTGAAGCTTTCTTT | CASSSVTEAFF
TRBJ2-7 | NA | TRBV4-1 | NA | 14 | TGCGCCAGCAGCCAAGCAGGGAAGCCCTACGAGCAGTACTTC | CASSQAGKPYEQYF
TRBJ2-5 | NA | TRBV5-1 | NA | 14 | TGCGCCAGCAGTTCAGGGGTCCCTCAAGAGACCCAGTACTTC | CASSSGVPQETQYF
TRBJ2-7 | TRBD1 | TRBV5-1 | NA | 13 | TGCGCCAGCAGCTTACAGGGGACCTACGAGCAGTACTTC | CASSLQGTYEQYF
TRBJ2-7 | TRBD1 | TRBV15 | NA | 15 | TGTGCCACCAGCAGTCGGGAACAGGGGCAATACGAGCAGTACTTC | CATSSREQGQYEQYF
TRBJ2-2 | TRBD2 | TRBV2 | NA | 15 | TGTGCCAGCAGTGAGCGGGAGGTTAATACCGGGGAGCTGTTTTTT | CASSEREVNTGELFF
TRBJ2-3 | TRBD2 | TRBV4-2 | few | 18 | TGTGCCAGCAGCCCGACAAGCGGGAGCCAGTACCGCACAGATACGCAGTATTTT | CASSPTSGSQYRTDTQYF
TRBJ2-6 | TRBD2 | TRBV5-4 | NA | 17 | TGTGCCAGCAGCTTGAGGCGGGAGGGCTCTGGGGCCAACGTCCTGACTTTC | CASSLRREGSGANVLTF
TRBJ2-2 | NA | TRBV5-1 | NA | 15 | TGCGCCAGCAGCCCTAGGACAGAGATCACCGGGGAGCTGTTTTTT | CASSPRTEITGELFF
TRBJ2-5 | TRBD2 | TRBV4-1 | NA | 18 | TGCGCCAGCAGCCAAGTCTCGCATAGCGGGAGCCACAGGGAGACCCAGTACTTC | CASSQVSHSGSHRETQYF
TRBJ2-3 | TRBD2 | TRBV5-6 | few | 14 | TGTGCCAGCAGCCGAAGGGACTACACAGATACGCAGTATTTT | CASSRRDYTDTQYF
TRBJ2-2 | NA | TRBV11-2 | NA | 16 | TGTGCCAGCAGCTTAGCCCCAGCGGCGAACACCGGGGAGCTGTTTTTT | CASSLAPAANTGELFF
TRBJ2-2 | TRBD2 | TRBV9 | few | 15 | TGTGCCAGCAGCCCCCGGACTAGCGTTACCGGGGAGCTGTTTTTT | CASSPRTSVTGELFF
TRBJ1-1 | NA | TRBV19 | few | 12 | TGTGCCACCCGGGGACAGAACACTGAAGCTTTCTTT | CATRGQNTEAFF
TRBJ2-2 | NA | TRBV29-1 | few | 14 | TGCAGCGCCGCGCAGGGTTTGAACACCGGGGAGCTGTTTTTT | CSAAQGLNTGELFF
TRBJ2-7 | NA | TRBV27 | NA | 17 | TGTGCCAGCAGTTTATCGGCCCTGGTTGGAGGGAACGACGAGCAGTACTTC | CASSLSALVGGNDEQYF
TRBJ2-3 | NA | TRBV9 | few | 14 | TGTGCCAGCAGCCCACCGACACTCACAGATACGCAGTATTTT | CASSPPTLTDTQYF
TRBJ2-1 | NA | TRBV11-2 | NA | 12 | TGTGCCAGCAGCTTCCTCTTCAATGAGCAGTTCTTC | CASSFLFNEQFF
TRBJ2-3 | NA | TRBV7-9 | few | 13 | TGTGCCAGCAGCTTACTATGGTCTGATACGCAGTATTTT | CASSLLWSDTQYF
TRBJ2-1 | NA | TRBV29-1 | NA | 14 | TGCAGCGTTGATGGGCAGGGATACCACAATGAGCAGTTCTTC | CSVDGQGYHNEQFF
TRBJ2-3 | NA | TRBV9 | few | 16 | TGTGCCAGCAGCGTAGCAACAGGCGCTGGCACAGATACGCAGTATTTT | CASSVATGAGTDTQYF
TRBJ2-7 | NA | TRBV30 | few | 15 | TGTGCCTGGAGTGTAGGCTCAGGGTACGCGTACGAGCAGTACTTC | CAWSVGSGYAYEQYF
TRBJ1-1 | NA | TRBV11-2 | few | 13 | TGTGCCAGCAGTAAGGGGTTGTACACTGAAGCTTTCTTT | CASSKGLYTEAFF
TRBJ2-5 | NA | TRBV2 | few | 14 | TGTGCCAGCAGTTGGATTCTTCCCGGGGAGACCCAGTACTTC | CASSWILPGETQYF
TRBJ1-2 | NA | TRBV30 | NA | 16 | TGTGCCTGGAGTGTATCAGGGCAGGCTCAAGGATATGGCTACACCTTC | CAWSVSGQAQGYGYTF
TRBJ2-2 | NA | TRBV30 | NA | 14 | TGTGCCTGGAATCAGGGGCCGGTCACCGGGGAGCTGTTTTTT | CAWNQGPVTGELFF
TRBJ2-7 | TRBD2 | TRBV4-2 | NA | 15 | TGTGCCAGCAGCCCCGGGAGTAGCGGGAACTACGAGCAGTACTTC | CASSPGSSGNYEQYF
TRBJ2-3 | NA | TRBV6-5 | NA | 15 | TGTGCCAGCAGTTACACCCAGACTAGGGCAGATACGCAGTATTTT | CASSYTQTRADTQYF
TRBJ1-1 | NA | TRBV6-6 | NA | 13 | TGTGCCAGCAGACAGCAAATGAACACTGAAGCTTTCTTT | CASRQQMNTEAFF
TRBJ2-1 | TRBD2 | TRBV7-3 | NA | 15 | TGTGCCAGCAGCCCCCAAGCGGGGGTATACAATGAGCAGTTCTTC | CASSPQAGVYNEQFF
TRBJ2-1 | NA | TRBV2 | few | 16 | TGTGCCAGCAGGGAGGCGCGGCGACCAGCCGACAATGAGCAGTTCTTC | CASREARRPADNEQFF
TRBJ2-7 | NA | TRBV19 | NA | 15 | TGTGCCAGTAGTTCGATCAGCGGGCTAGCCTACGAGCAGTACTTC | CASSSISGLAYEQYF
TRBJ1-1 | TRBD1 | TRBV5-4 | few | 16 | TGTGCCAGCAGCTTTCAACAGGGGGCTGGGAGCACTGAAGCTTTCTTT | CASSFQQGAGSTEAFF
TRBJ1-2 | TRBD1 | TRBV20-1 | NA | 11 | TGCAGTGCTATTAGACAGGGGGGCTACACCTTC | CSAIRQGGYTF
TRBJ2-3 | NA | TRBV27 | few | 14 | TGTGCCAGCAGTTTACAGGATACCACAGATACGCAGTATTTT | CASSLQDTTDTQYF
TRBJ2-6 | NA | TRBV6-1 | NA | 13 | TGTGCCAGCAGTCGGGCTGGGGCCAACGTCCTGACTTTC | CASSRAGANVLTF
TRBJ2-7 | NA | TRBV6-5 | NA | 14 | TGTGCCAGCAGTTACGCGGTAAGCTCCTACGAGCAGTACTTC | CASSYAVSSYEQYF
TRBJ2-4 | TRBD1 | TRBV7-9 | few | 13 | TGTGCCAGCAGCCTCCAGGGGGCAAACATTCAGTACTTC | CASSLQGANIQYF
TRBJ2-3 | NA | TRBV30 | few | 14 | TGTGCCTGGAGTGATGCTAGTAGTTTGGATACGCAGTATTTT | CAWSDASSLDTQYF
TRBJ2-7 | TRBD1 | TRBV25-1 | few | 14 | TGTGCCAGCACGTTTGGGACAGGCCTTTACGAGCAGTACTTC | CASTFGTGLYEQYF
TRBJ1-2 | TRBD1 | TRBV5-4 | few | 16 | TGTGCCAGCAGCAGGCCGGGACAGGGGCTTTTCTATGGCTACACCTTC | CASSRPGQGLFYGYTF
TRBJ2-7 | NA | TRBV19 | once | 13 | TGTGCCAGTAGTCCCACCCGACTAGATCCGCAGTACTTC | CASSPTRLDPQYF
TRBJ2-5 | NA | TRBV28 | NA | 13 | TGTGCCAGCAGCCTTTATGCGGAAGAGACCCAGTACTTC | CASSLYAEETQYF